These T cell receptor beta chains were read from a single sample in a study of T cells expressing NK-cell markers. TCRdb re-called the 5' RACE reads; one entry per CDR3 protein, DNA not given. Its listing shows 140,000 or so distinct CDR3 sequences. Sequencing was done on a sample of blood T cells: a sorted CD56 or NKG2C T cell subset, CD4+ or CD8+ T cells, or bulk PBMC T cells (not recorded which). Every receptor here comes from a man aged 18-30 years in good health. The CDR3 runs from the conserved cysteine through the conserved F or W.

V gene	J gene	CDR3 protein
TRBV9	TRBJ2-1	CASSTPDDNEQFF
TRBV12-3/TRBV12-4	TRBJ1-1	CASSLLRTEAFF
TRBV3-1	TRBJ2-5	CASSQEGAGEETQYF
TRBV7-9	TRBJ2-5	CASSLVRGGQETQYF
TRBV7-9	TRBJ2-5	CASSLATSAEETQYF
TRBV20-1	TRBJ2-7	CSARDYLAAASEQYF
TRBV19	TRBJ2-5	CASSIGRREMWQETQYF
TRBV4-1	TRBJ2-5	CASSHGQEETQYF
TRBV2	TRBJ2-3	CASSEAQGLAGDTQYF
TRBV7-2	TRBJ2-5	CASSLVAEMETQYF
TRBV29-1	TRBJ2-7	CSVGPTGRSYEQYF
TRBV4-3	TRBJ2-3	CASSQDSSARVTDTQYF
TRBV12-3/TRBV12-4	TRBJ1-4	CASSPPEFGKLFF
TRBV6-1	TRBJ1-1	CASSEVGGWGNTEAFF
TRBV13	TRBJ2-1	CASSFDPGLAGNEQFF